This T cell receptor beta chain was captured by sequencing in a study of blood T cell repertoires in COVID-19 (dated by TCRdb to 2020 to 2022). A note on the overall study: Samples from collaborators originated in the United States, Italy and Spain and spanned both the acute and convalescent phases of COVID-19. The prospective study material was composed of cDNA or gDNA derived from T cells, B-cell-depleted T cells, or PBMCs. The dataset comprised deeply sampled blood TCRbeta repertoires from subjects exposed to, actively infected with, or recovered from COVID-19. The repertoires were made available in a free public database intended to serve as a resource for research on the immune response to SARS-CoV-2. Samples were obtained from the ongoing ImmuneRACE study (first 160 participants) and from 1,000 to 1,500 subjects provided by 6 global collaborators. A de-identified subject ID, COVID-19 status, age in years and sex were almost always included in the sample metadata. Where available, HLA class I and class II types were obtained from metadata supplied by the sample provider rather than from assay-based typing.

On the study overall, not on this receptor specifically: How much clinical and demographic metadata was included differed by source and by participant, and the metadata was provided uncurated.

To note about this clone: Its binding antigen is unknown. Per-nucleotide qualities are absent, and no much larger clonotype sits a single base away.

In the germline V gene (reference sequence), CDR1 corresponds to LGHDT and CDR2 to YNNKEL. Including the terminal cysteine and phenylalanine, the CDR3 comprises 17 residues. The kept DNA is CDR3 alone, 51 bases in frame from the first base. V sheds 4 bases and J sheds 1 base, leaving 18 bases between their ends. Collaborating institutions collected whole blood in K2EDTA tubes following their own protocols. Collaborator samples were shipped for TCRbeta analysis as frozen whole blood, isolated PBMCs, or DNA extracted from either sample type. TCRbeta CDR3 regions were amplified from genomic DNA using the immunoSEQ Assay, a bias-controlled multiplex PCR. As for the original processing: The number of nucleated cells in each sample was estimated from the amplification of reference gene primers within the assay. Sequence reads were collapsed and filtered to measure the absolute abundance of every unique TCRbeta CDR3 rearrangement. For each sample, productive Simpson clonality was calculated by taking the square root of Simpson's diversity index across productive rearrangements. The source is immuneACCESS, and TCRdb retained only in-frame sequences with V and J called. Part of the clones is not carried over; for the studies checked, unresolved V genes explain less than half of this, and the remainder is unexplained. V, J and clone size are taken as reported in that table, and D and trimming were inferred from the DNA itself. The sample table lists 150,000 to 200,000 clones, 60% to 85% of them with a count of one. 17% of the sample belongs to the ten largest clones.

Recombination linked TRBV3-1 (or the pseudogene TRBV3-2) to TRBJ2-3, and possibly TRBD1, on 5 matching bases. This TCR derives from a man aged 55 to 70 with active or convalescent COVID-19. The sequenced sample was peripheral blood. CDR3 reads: CASSLPQGASGTDTQYF. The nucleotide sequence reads TGTGCCAGCAGCCTACCACAAGGGGCAAGTGGCACAGATACGCAGTATTTT.